The 2 T cell receptor beta chains below were found in one sample sequenced in a study of T cells in narcolepsy (dated by TCRdb to the late 2010s). Library method: the immunoSEQ multiplex PCR assay. Imported from immuneACCESS, the table was reduced by TCRdb to in-frame sequences with V and J called. These copies leave out some clones; in studies compared against another copy, an unresolved V gene accounts for under half, and the cause of the remainder is not known. In this sample the table shows some 25,000 clones, 70% to 85% of which occur a single time. 0.71% of the sample is in the top ten clones. The source material was CD45RA- memory CD4+ T cells from PBMCs. The cell subset or site label here, explained by the study, means: memory T cells sorted ex vivo from peripheral blood. Receptor source: a human donor with narcolepsy.

The rearrangement uses TRBV5-1 and TRBJ2-7; 11 positions match TRBD2. This CDR3 has 14 amino acids. Trimming at V came to 4 bases and at J to 6 bases, leaving 6 bases not matched to a gene. From germline, CDR1 is SGHRS and CDR2 YFSETQ. CDR3 DNA sequence: TGCGCCAGCAGCACGACTAGCGGGATTAGCGAGCAGTACTTC. It yields the protein CASSTTSGISEQYF.

The DNA of the CDR3 is TGTGCCAGCAGTTTAGGGGACAGGATAGGTGGCTACACCTTC. Its protein is CASSLGDRIGGYTF. This rearrangement joins TRBV27 to TRBJ1-2; 8 nucleotides agree with TRBD1. Germline V CDR1 and CDR2: MNHEY, SMNVEV (reference sequence). J lost 7 bases, V lost 2 bases, and 6 bases had no gene match. This CDR3 is built from 14 residues.